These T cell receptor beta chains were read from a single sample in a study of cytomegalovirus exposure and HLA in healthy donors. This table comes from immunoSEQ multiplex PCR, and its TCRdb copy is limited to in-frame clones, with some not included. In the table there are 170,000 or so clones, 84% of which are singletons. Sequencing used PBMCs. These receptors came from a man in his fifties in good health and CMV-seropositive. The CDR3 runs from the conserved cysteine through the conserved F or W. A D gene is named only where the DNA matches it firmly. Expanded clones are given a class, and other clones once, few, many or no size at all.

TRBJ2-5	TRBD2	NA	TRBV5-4	CASSLGGRAGETQYF	TGTGCCAGCAGCTTGGGAGGGAGGGCCGGGGAGACCCAGTACTTC
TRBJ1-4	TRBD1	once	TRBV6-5	CASSPGQGNEKLFF	TGTGCCAGCAGTCCGGGACAGGGGAATGAAAAACTGTTTTTT
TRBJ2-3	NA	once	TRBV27	CASRTTWRPTDTQYF	TGTGCCAGCAGGACGACATGGCGCCCCACAGATACGCAGTATTTT
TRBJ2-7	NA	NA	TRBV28	CASRETGRSSGQYF	TGTGCCAGCAGAGAGACAGGTCGGTCTTCTGGGCAGTACTTC
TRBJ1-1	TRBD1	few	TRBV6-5	CASTDPTGNEAEAFF	TGTGCCAGCACTGATCCGACAGGGAATGAAGCTGAAGCTTTCTTT
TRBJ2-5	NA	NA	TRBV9	CASSVAGSKETQYF	TGTGCCAGCAGCGTAGCAGGGTCCAAAGAGACCCAGTACTTC
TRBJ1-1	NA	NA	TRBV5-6	CASSSTGNTEAFF	TGTGCCAGCAGCTCGACAGGGAACACTGAAGCTTTCTTT
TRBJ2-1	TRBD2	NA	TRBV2	CASSAGTMGYNEQFF	TGTGCCAGCAGCGCCGGGACTATGGGATACAATGAGCAGTTCTTC
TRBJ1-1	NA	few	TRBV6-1	CATRWGEAFF	TGTGCCACGAGATGGGGGGAGGCTTTCTTT
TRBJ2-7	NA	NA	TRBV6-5	CASSYSRYPYEQYF	TGTGCCAGCAGTTACTCGCGATACCCCTACGAGCAGTACTTC